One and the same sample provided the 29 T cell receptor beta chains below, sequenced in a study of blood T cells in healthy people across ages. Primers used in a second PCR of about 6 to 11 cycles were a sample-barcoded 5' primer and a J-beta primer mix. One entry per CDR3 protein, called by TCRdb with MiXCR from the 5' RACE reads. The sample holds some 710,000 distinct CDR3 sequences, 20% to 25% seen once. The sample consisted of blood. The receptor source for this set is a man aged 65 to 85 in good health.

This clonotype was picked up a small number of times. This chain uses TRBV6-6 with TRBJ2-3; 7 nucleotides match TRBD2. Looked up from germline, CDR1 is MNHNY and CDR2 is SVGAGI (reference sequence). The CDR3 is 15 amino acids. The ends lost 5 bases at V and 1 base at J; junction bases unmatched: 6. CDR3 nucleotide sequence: TGTGCCAGCAGTCTCAAGCGGGACGGCACAGATACGCAGTATTTT. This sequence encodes CASSLKRDGTDTQYF.

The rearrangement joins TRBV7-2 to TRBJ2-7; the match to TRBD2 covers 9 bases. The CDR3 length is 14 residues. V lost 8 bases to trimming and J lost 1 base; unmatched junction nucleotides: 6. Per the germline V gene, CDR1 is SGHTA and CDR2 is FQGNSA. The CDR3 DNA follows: TGTGCCAGCTCGGTCGGACTAGCGTCCTACGAGCAGTACGTC. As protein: CASSVGLASYEQYV.

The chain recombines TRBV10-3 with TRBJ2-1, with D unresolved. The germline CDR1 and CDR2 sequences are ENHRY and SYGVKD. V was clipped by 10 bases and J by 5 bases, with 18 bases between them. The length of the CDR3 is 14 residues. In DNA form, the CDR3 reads TGTGCCACCCAACCCACGATCGGGCACAATGAGCAGTTCTTC. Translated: CATQPTIGHNEQFF.

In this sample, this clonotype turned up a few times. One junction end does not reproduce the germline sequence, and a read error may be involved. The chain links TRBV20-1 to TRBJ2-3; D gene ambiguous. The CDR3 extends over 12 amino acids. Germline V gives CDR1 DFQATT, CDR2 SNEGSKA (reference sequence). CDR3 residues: CSVRLYTDTQYF. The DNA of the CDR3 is TGCAGTGTTAGACTCTACACAGATACGCAGTATTTT.

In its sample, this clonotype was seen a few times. Written as DNA, the CDR3 is TGCAGTGCTCGCACCCAGCTGGGAGCACAAGAGACCCAGTACTTC. Protein sequence: CSARTQLGAQETQYF. This chain connects TRBV20-1 to TRBJ2-5; D perhaps matches TRBD2 (5 bases). CDR3 length: 15 residues. V gave up 5 bases and J gave up 2 bases, with 18 bases separating them. CDR1 DFQATT and CDR2 SNEGSKA come from the germline V gene (reference sequence).

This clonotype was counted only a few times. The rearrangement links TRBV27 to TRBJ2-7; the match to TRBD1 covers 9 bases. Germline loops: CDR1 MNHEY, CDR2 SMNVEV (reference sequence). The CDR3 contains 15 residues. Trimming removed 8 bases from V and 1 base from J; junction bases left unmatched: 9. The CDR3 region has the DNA TGTGCCAGCGGAAGGCCGGACAGGGGTTCCTACGAGCAGTACTTC. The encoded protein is CASGRPDRGSYEQYF.

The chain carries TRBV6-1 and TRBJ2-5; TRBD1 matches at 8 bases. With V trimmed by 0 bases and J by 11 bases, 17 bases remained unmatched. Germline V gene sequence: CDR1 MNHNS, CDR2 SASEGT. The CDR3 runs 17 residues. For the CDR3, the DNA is TGTGCCAGCAGTGAAGCGTACAGGACAGGGATCCCGGAAAAGCAGTACTTC. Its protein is CASSEAYRTGIPEKQYF.

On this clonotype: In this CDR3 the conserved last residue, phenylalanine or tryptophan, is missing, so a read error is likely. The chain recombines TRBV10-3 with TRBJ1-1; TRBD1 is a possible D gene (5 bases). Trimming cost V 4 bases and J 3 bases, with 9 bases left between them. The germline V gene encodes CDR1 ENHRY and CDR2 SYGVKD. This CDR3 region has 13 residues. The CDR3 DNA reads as TGTGCCATCAGTGCCCGGGGGGACACTGAAGCTTTCCTT. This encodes CAISARGDTEAFL.

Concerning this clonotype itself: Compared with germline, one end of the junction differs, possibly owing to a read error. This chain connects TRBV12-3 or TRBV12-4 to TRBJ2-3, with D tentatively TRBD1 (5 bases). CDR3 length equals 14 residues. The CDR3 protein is CASSCRERTDAQYF. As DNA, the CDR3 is TGTGCCAGCAGTTGCAGGGAACGCACAGATGCGCAGTATTTT.

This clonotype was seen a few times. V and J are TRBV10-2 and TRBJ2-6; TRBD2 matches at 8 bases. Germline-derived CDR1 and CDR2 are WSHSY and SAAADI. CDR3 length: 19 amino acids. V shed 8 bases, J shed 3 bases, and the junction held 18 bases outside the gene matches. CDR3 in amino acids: CASRGFGAGGLLGANVLTF. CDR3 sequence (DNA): TGCGCCAGCCGGGGTTTCGGTGCGGGGGGCCTTCTTGGGGCCAACGTCCTGACTTTC.

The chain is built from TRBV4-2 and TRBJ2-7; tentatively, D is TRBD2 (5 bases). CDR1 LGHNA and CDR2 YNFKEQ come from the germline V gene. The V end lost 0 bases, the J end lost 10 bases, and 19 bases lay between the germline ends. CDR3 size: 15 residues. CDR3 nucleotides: TGTGCCAGCAGCCAAGAGCGGGTATCCCACGATGCCCAGTACTTC. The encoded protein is CASSQERVSHDAQYF.

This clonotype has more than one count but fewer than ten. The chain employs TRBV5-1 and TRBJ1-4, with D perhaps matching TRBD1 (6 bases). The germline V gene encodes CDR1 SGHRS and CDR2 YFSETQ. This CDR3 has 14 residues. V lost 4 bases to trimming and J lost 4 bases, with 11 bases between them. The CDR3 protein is CASSTTGFNEKLFF. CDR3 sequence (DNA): TGCGCCAGCAGCACCACAGGGTTTAATGAAAAACTGTTTTTT.

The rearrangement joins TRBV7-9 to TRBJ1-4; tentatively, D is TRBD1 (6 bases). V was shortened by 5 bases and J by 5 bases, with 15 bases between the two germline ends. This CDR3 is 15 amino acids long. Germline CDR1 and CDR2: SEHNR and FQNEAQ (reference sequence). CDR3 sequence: CASSPQGPINEKLFF. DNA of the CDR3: TGTGCCAGCAGCCCACAGGGACCCATCAATGAAAAACTGTTTTTT. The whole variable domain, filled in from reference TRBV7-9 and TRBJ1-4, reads DTGVSQNPRHKITKRGQNVTFRCDPISEHNRLYWYRQTLGQGPEFLTYFQNEAQLEKSRLLSDRFSAERPKGSFSTLEIQRTEQGDSAMYLCASSPQGPINEKLFFGSGTQLSVL.

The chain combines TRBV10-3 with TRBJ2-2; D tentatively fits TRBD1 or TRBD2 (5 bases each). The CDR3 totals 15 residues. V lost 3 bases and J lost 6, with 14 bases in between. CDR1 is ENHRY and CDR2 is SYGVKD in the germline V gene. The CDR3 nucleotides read TGTGCCATCAGTGACGAGGGGAACTGGGCCGGGGAGCTGTTTTTT. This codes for CAISDEGNWAGELFF.

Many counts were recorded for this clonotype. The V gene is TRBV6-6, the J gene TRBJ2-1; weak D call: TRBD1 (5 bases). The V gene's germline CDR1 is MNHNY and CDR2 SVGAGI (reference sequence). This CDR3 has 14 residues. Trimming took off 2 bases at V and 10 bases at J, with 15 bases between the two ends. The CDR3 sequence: CASSYAVWGPEQFF. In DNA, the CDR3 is TGTGCCAGCAGTTACGCGGTCTGGGGCCCAGAGCAGTTCTTC.

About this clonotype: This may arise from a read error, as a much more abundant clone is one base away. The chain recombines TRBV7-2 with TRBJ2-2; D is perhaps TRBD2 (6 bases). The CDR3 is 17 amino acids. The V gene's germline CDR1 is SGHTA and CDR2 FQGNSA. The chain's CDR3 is CASSFSLLARNSGELFF. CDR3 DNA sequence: TGTGCCAGCAGCTTCAGCCTACTAGCTCGGAACTCCGGGGAGCTGTTTTTT. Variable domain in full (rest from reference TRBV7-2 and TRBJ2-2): GAGVSQSPSNKVTEKGKDVELRCDPISGHTALYWYRQSLGQGLEFLIYFQGNSAPDKSGLPSDRFSAERTGGSVSTLTIQRTQQEDSAVYLCASSFSLLARNSGELFFGEGSRLTVL.

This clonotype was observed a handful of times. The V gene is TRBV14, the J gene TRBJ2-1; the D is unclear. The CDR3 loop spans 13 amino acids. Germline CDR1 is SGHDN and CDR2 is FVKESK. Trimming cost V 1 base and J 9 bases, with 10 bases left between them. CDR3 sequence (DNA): TGTGCCAGCAGCCAAGTCCGCTTGGGTGAGCAGTTCTTC. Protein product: CASSQVRLGEQFF.

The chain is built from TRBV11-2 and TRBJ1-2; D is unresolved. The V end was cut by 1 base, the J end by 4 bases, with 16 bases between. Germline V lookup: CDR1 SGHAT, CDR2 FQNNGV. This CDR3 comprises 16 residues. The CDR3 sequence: CASSLGPAHTGYGYTF. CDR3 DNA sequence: TGTGCCAGCAGCTTAGGGCCAGCCCATACGGGCTATGGCTACACCTTC. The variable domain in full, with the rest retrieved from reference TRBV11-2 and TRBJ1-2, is EAGVAQSPRYKIIEKRQSVAFWCNPISGHATLYWYQQILGQGPKLLIQFQNNGVVDDSQLPKDRFSAERLKGVDSTLKIQPAKLEDSAVYLCASSLGPAHTGYGYTFGSGTRLTVV.

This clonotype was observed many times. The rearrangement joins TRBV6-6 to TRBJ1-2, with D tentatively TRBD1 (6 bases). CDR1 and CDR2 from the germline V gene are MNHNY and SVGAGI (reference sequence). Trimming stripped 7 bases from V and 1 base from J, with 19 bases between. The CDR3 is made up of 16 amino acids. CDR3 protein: CASTVNTGRFNYGYTF. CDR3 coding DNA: TGTGCCAGCACCGTAAACACAGGGAGATTTAACTATGGCTACACCTTC.

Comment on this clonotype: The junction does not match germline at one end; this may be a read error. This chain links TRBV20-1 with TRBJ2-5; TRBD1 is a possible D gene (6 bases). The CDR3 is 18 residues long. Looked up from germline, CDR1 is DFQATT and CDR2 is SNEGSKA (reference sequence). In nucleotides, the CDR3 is TGCAGTGCTAGGGACCAACCCAGGGGTGCCGGCTCCTACAATGAGCGGTTCTTC. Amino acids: CSARDQPRGAGSYNERFF.

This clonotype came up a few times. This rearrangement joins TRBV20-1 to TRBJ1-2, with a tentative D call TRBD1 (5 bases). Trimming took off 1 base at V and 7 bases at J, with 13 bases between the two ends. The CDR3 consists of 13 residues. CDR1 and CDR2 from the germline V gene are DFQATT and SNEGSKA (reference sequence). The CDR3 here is CSARGGRAGGYTF. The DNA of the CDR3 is TGCAGTGCTAGAGGGGGCAGGGCCGGTGGCTACACCTTC.

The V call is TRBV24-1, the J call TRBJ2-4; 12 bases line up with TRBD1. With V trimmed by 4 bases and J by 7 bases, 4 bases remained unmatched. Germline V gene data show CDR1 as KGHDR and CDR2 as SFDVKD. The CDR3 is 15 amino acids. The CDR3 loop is CATSDPGQGANIQYF. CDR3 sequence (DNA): TGTGCCACCAGTGACCCGGGACAGGGGGCGAACATTCAGTACTTC.

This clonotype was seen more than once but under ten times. CDR3 sequence (DNA): TGCAGTGCTAGGTGGGGTTCTCAAGGGCAGTATTTT. It specifies CSARWGSQGQYF. This chain links TRBV20-1 with TRBJ2-3; D gene uncertain. CDR1 is DFQATT and CDR2 is SNEGSKA in the germline V gene (reference sequence). Trimming took 3 bases from V and 11 from J, leaving 15 bases between them. The CDR3 is 12 residues long.

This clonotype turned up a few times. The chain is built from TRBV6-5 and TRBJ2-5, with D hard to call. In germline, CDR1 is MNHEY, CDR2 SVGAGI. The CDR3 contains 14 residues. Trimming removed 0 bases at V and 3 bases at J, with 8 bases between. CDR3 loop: CASSYSFRKETQYF. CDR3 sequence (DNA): TGTGCCAGCAGTTACTCGTTCAGGAAAGAGACCCAGTACTTC.

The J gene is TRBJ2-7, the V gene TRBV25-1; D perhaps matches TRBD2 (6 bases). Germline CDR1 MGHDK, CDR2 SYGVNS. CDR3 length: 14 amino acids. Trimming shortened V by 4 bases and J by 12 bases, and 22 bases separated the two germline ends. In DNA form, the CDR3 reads TGTGCCAGCAGTGGGGGACTGCCTGACCCTGCAATGTACGTC. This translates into CASSGGLPDPAMYV.

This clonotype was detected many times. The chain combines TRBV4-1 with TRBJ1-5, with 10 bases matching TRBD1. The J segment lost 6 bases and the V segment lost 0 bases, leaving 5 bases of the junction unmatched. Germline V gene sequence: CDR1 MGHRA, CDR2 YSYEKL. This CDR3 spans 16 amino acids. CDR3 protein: CASSQESGTGVQPQHF. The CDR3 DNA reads TGCGCCAGCAGCCAAGAGTCCGGGACAGGGGTTCAGCCCCAGCATTTT.

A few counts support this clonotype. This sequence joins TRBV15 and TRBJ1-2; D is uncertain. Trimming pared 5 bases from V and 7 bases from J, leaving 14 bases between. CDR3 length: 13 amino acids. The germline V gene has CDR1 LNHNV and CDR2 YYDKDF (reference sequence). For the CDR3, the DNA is TGTGCCACCAGCTCCACGGGGTTTTTTGGCTACACCTTC. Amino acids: CATSSTGFFGYTF.

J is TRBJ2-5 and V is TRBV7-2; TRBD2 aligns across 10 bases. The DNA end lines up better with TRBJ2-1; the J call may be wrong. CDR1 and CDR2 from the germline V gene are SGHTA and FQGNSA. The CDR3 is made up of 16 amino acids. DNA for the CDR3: TGTGCCAGCAGCAAATCCTCTAGCGGGAGTACCAATGAGCAGTTCTTC. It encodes CASSKSSSGSTNEQFF.

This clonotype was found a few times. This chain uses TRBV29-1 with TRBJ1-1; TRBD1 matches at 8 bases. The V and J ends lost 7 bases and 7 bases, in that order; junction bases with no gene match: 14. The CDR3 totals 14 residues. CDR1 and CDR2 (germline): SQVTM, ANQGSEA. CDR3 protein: CSAQRTGSRSEAFF. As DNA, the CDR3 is TGCAGCGCCCAAAGGACAGGGTCTAGGAGTGAAGCTTTCTTT.